The 15 T cell receptor beta chains reported below all come from one sample, sequenced in a study of shared clonotypes between healthy human individuals. Sequencing was performed with immunoSEQ multiplex PCR; in TCRdb, only in-frame clones are kept and a portion is missing. Of about a million clones in the sample, around 80% were seen once. The sample consisted of memory CD4+ T cells sorted from blood. As for subset: CD45RA-negative fraction. The origin of the receptors is a young man in good health.

The table lists this clone with a few counts. This chain uses TRBV29-1 with TRBJ1-1; maybe TRBD1 (5 bases). The V end was cut by 4 bases, the J end by 2 bases, with 8 bases between. The CDR3 is 12 amino acids. The V gene's germline CDR1 is SQVTM and CDR2 ANQGSEA. CDR3: CSVGTFNTEAFF. The CDR3 DNA reads as TGCAGCGTTGGGACATTTAACACTGAAGCTTTCTTT.

V usage is TRBV10-3 and J usage is TRBJ2-2; 9 bases are a match to TRBD1. CDR3 length equals 15 residues. After removal of 6 bases from V and 1 base from J, the junction contained 3 bases not matched to a gene. Germline V CDR1 and CDR2: ENHRY, SYGVKD. This chain's CDR3 is CAIRPGQGNTGELFF. For the CDR3, the DNA is TGTGCCATCAGACCGGGACAGGGGAACACCGGGGAGCTGTTTTTT.

The chain is built from TRBV6-6 and TRBJ1-2; perhaps TRBD1 as D (6 bases). Germline loops: CDR1 MNHNY, CDR2 SVGAGI (reference sequence). The CDR3 is 15 amino acids. V shed 7 bases and J shed 7 bases, with 22 bases lying between them. This chain's CDR3 is CASTFSGRTDGGYTF. CDR3 bases: TGTGCCAGCACCTTCTCCGGCCGGACAGATGGTGGCTACACCTTC.

This sequence joins TRBV30 and TRBJ2-2, with D possibly matching TRBD2 (5 bases). Germline V gene lookup returns CDR1 GTSNPN and CDR2 SVGIG (reference sequence). The CDR3 is 12 residues long. The V end lost 5 bases, the J end lost 3 bases, and 7 bases lay between the germline ends. The CDR3 DNA is TGTGCCTGGCGGGATCACACCGGGGAGCTGTTTTTT. As protein: CAWRDHTGELFF.

The chain is built from TRBV28 and TRBJ2-7; D is perhaps TRBD2 (5 bases). There are 14 residues in the CDR3. Germline CDR1 is MDHEN and CDR2 is SYDVKM. V was cut by 2 bases and J by 3 bases, with 11 bases left in between. CDR3 sequence: CASSLAGPGYEQYF. The CDR3 DNA reads TGTGCCAGCAGTTTAGCGGGCCCGGGCTACGAGCAGTACTTC.

V is TRBV6-6 and J is TRBJ2-1; the match to TRBD2 covers 8 bases. The CDR3 totals 14 residues. CDR1 MNHNY and CDR2 SVGAGI come from the germline V gene (reference sequence). Trimming removed 6 bases from V and 9 bases from J; junction bases left unmatched: 10. CDR3 protein: CASRDGAGAAEQFF. CDR3 DNA: TGTGCCAGCAGGGACGGAGCGGGAGCGGCTGAGCAGTTCTTC.

About this clone: Additional DNA sequences in this sample encode the identical CDR3. The gene calls are TRBV6-6 and TRBJ2-7; TRBD2 might be the D (5 bases). The V end was cut by 2 bases, the J end by 3 bases, with 8 bases between. The CDR3 totals 13 residues. In germline, CDR1 is MNHNY, CDR2 SVGAGI (reference sequence). The CDR3 DNA reads TGTGCCAGCAGTTACCGAACTAGCTACGAGCAGTACTTC. The encoded protein is CASSYRTSYEQYF.

The rearrangement links TRBV2 to TRBJ2-1, with 9 bases that match TRBD2. Trimming at V came to 3 bases and at J to 9 bases, leaving 9 bases not matched to a gene. CDR3 length: 15 amino acids. From germline, CDR1 is SNHLY and CDR2 FYNNEI. The CDR3 DNA is TGTGCCAGCAGTGAGGGGTTGGCGGGAGGGCCTGAGCAGTTCTTC. It specifies CASSEGLAGGPEQFF.

V and J are TRBV19 and TRBJ1-3; D perhaps matches TRBD1 (6 bases). Germline loops: CDR1 LNHDA, CDR2 SQIVND (reference sequence). Trimming pared 5 bases from V and 5 bases from J, leaving 13 bases between. The CDR3 extends over 14 amino acids. The CDR3 DNA reads as TGTGCCAGTAGTCCCGGGACACAGAGAAACACCATATATTTT. This sequence encodes CASSPGTQRNTIYF.

The rearrangement links TRBV7-6 to TRBJ1-2, with a tentative D call TRBD1 (5 bases). This CDR3 contains 14 residues. Germline assignment: CDR1 SGHVS and CDR2 FNYEAQ. V was clipped by 5 bases and J by 6 bases, with 16 bases between them. CDR3 residues: CASSGGEPENGYTF. For the CDR3, the DNA is TGTGCCAGCAGCGGGGGTGAGCCGGAGAATGGCTACACCTTC.

This clone was picked up a small number of times. The chain links TRBV6-6 to TRBJ2-1, with TRBD1 matching over 10 bases. CDR3 size: 15 residues. CDR1 is MNHNY, CDR2 SVGAGI, per germline (reference sequence). With 6 bases clipped from V and 2 bases from J, the junction kept 4 bases outside the gene matches. CDR3 sequence reads: CASSQGQGTYNEQFF. The CDR3 nucleotides read TGTGCCAGCAGCCAGGGACAGGGGACCTACAATGAGCAGTTCTTC.

The V and J genes are TRBV30 and TRBJ1-1; no definite D call. Per the germline V gene, CDR1 is GTSNPN and CDR2 is SVGIG (reference sequence). The CDR3 length is 13 residues. V shed 4 bases and J shed 5 bases, with 14 bases lying between them. CDR3: CAWTLVMGTEAFF. Here the CDR3 DNA reads TGTGCCTGGACCTTAGTTATGGGGACTGAAGCTTTCTTT.

The chain combines TRBV18 with TRBJ2-5; 7 nucleotides align to TRBD1. This CDR3 region has 15 residues. The germline CDR1 and CDR2 sequences are KGHSH and LQKENI. V lost 3 bases, J lost 5 bases, and 9 bases stayed unmatched. Here the CDR3 DNA reads TGTGCCAGCTCACCGACGACAGGGTCCCCCGAGACCCAGTACTTC. Encoded protein: CASSPTTGSPETQYF.

The chain employs TRBV11-2 and TRBJ2-2; D unclear. The CDR3 covers 14 residues. CDR1 is SGHAT, CDR2 FQNNGV, per germline. The V and J ends lost 3 bases and 5 bases respectively, with 10 bases between them. This CDR3 reads CASSFLPETGELFF. The CDR3 DNA is TGTGCCAGCAGCTTTCTGCCAGAGACCGGGGAGCTGTTTTTT.

This chain links TRBV7-8 with TRBJ2-4; D not certain. The length of the CDR3 is 15 residues. Germline assignment: CDR1 SGHVS and CDR2 FQNEAQ. V shed 6 bases and J shed 0 bases, with 12 bases lying between them. The CDR3, as DNA: TGTGCCAGCAGGCCTTTGTGGGGAGCCAAAAACATTCAGTACTTC. Translation gives CASRPLWGAKNIQYF.